This T cell receptor (beta chain) was documented in a study of control samples from healthy donors and cancer patients (dated by TCRdb to between 2020 and 2021). Library creation used the immunoSEQ multiplex PCR assay. As stored in TCRdb, this immuneACCESS dataset retains in-frame rearrangements with V and J assigned. A fraction of the clones does not appear; measured against another copy, unresolved V genes explain less than half of the discrepancy, and the remainder lacks a known reason. This sample is represented by around 110,000 clones; 80% to 90% of them were singletons. Around 1.1% of the sample lies in the top ten. At the junction V is shortened by 4 bases and J by 1 base, with 11 bases in between. Based on the germline V gene, the CDR1 and CDR2 sequences are SGHDT and YYEEEE. Including the terminal cysteine and phenylalanine, the CDR3 comprises 14 residues. Only CDR3 DNA is held: 42 bases, read in frame from base 1.

With respect to this clone: The antigen it recognizes is unknown. No much larger clone exists at a distance of one base, and base qualities are not known.

The sample comprised PBMCs. The rearrangement joined TRBV5-6 to TRBJ1-2; no D gene call is confident. The TCR comes from a woman aged 45-59 years with colorectal cancer. The sequence in DNA is TGTGCCAGCAGCCTGCTGGGGTATAACTATGGCTACACCTTC. Translated, this gives CASSLLGYNYGYTF.